Listed below are T cell receptor beta chains from one sample, sequenced in a study of OX40 agonist ivuxolimab in advanced cancers. The method was immunoSEQ multiplex PCR; TCRdb's version includes in-frame clones alone and lacks a portion of them. This sample carries 48,000 or so clones, about 88% of them seen once, and the ten largest clones take 9.9%. The sample was CD4+ or CD8+ T cells sorted from blood, taken in a trial of the OX40 agonist ivuxolimab. These receptors all stem from an adult with an advanced solid tumor such as melanoma, head and neck, liver or kidney cancer. The CDR3 runs from the conserved cysteine through the conserved F or W. The order of the fields is J gene, clone size, D gene, V gene, CDR3 protein, CDR3 DNA. D genes are given only for firm matches. Part of the rows lack a size; the others show once, few, many or a class for expanded clones.

TRBJ1-2,medium-sized,TRBD1,TRBV11-2,CASSRTGGSYGYTF,TGTGCCAGCAGCCGGACAGGGGGTAGCTATGGCTACACCTTC
TRBJ2-5,.,.,TRBV18,CASSRDSQETQYF,TGTGCCAGCTCACGGGACTCCCAAGAGACCCAGTACTTC
TRBJ2-2,.,TRBD1,TRBV6-6,CASSYTGTGVDGELFF,TGTGCCAGCAGTTACACCGGGACAGGGGTTGACGGGGAGCTGTTTTTT
TRBJ2-5,.,.,TRBV7-3,CASSLNGGETQYF,TGTGCCAGCAGCTTAAATGGGGGGGAGACCCAGTACTTC
TRBJ1-2,few,.,TRBV7-3,CASSLSGQGNGYTF,TGTGCCAGCAGCTTATCAGGGCAGGGGAATGGCTACACCTTC
TRBJ2-7,.,.,TRBV20-1,CSASGTYEQYF,TGCAGTGCTTCTGGGACTTACGAGCAGTACTTC
TRBJ2-7,.,.,TRBV6-1,CASSERGQGEQYF,TGTGCCAGCAGTGAAAGGGGTCAGGGCGAGCAGTACTTC
TRBJ1-3,once,.,TRBV5-6,CASSLEQGSGNTIYF,TGTGCCAGCAGCTTGGAACAGGGCTCTGGAAACACCATATATTTT
TRBJ1-3,.,.,TRBV19,CASSIAPGGAGNTIYF,TGTGCCAGTAGTATAGCCCCAGGCGGGGCTGGAAACACCATATATTTT
TRBJ2-5,.,.,TRBV19,CASSIQGETQYF,TGTGCCAGTAGTATTCAGGGAGAGACCCAGTACTTC
TRBJ1-2,.,.,TRBV6-5,CASSGGRRGYTF,TGTGCCAGCAGTGGAGGGCGCAGAGGCTACACCTTC
TRBJ2-1,once,.,TRBV6-4,CASSAGPLPNEQFF,TGTGCCAGCAGCGCGGGACCACTACCCAATGAGCAGTTCTTC
TRBJ2-3,.,.,TRBV30,CAWSGPGTRDTDTQYF,TGTGCCTGGTCGGGGCCGGGGACAAGAGACACAGATACGCAGTATTTT
TRBJ2-3,.,.,TRBV2,CASGVGADTQYF,TGTGCCAGCGGGGTTGGCGCAGATACGCAGTATTTT